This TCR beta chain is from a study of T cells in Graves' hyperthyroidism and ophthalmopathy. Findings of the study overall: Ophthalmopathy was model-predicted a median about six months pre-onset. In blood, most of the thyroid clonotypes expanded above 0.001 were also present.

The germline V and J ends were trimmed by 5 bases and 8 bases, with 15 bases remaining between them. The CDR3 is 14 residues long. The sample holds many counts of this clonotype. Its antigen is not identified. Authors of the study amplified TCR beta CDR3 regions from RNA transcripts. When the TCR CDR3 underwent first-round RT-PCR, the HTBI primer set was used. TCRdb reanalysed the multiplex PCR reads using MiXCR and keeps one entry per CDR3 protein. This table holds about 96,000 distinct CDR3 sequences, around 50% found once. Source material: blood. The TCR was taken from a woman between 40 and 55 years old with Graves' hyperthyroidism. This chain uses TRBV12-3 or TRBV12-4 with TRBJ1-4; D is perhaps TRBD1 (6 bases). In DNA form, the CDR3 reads TGTGCCAGCAGTCCGCGAGGGGGTTGGGAAAAACTGTTTTTT. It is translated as CASSPRGGWEKLFF.